Listed here are 16 T cell receptor beta chains from one sample, sequenced in a study of CD8 T cells in Susac syndrome. After extraction with the RNeasy kit, roughly 0.45 to 1 ug of the RNA was reverse transcribed using random hexamers. TCRdb independently ran MiXCR on the immunoSEQ multiplex PCR reads; one entry per CDR3 protein. The table has 150,000 to 190,000 distinct CDR3 sequences, over 95% seen once. What was sequenced was CD8+ T cells from PBMCs. The receptors derive from a human donor with multiple sclerosis.

This chain connects TRBV7-9 to TRBJ2-7, with unresolved D. The CDR3 is 13 amino acids. Germline CDR1 is SEHNR and CDR2 is FQNEAQ (reference sequence). V was trimmed by 2 bases and J by 6 bases, leaving 11 bases between them. CDR3 in amino acids: CASSLYGVGEQYF. The DNA for the CDR3 is TGTGCCAGCAGCTTATATGGGGTTGGCGAGCAGTACTTC.

This chain joins TRBV4-1 and TRBJ1-2; the D gene is possibly TRBD1 (5 bases). The V end lost 4 bases, the J end lost 4 bases, and 10 bases lay between the germline ends. The CDR3 is made up of 13 amino acids. The germline V gene encodes CDR1 MGHRA and CDR2 YSYEKL. The CDR3 DNA is TGCGCCAGCAGCCCCGGACATAGCTATGGCTACACCTTC. Translating it yields CASSPGHSYGYTF.

The chain joins TRBV2 to TRBJ2-1; D unresolved. CDR1 and CDR2 from the germline V gene are SNHLY and FYNNEI. Trimming took 6 bases from V and 5 from J, leaving 11 bases between them. The CDR3 consists of 13 residues. CDR3: CASSARADNEQFF. The CDR3 DNA is TGTGCCAGCAGCGCCCGGGCCGACAATGAGCAGTTCTTC.

This sequence joins TRBV30 and TRBJ2-1; TRBD2 matches at 10 bases. Trimming took 4 bases from V and 6 from J; bases not matched to a gene: 9. The CDR3 covers 15 residues. Germline CDR1 reads GTSNPN; CDR2 reads SVGIG (reference sequence). The CDR3 coding sequence is TGTGCCTGGACCGACCGAGCGGGGGGGGTCAATGAGCAGTTCTTC. It yields the protein CAWTDRAGGVNEQFF.

The chain joins TRBV6-2 or TRBV6-3 to TRBJ2-5; tentatively, D is TRBD1 or TRBD2 (6 bases each). Deletions cut 8 bases from V and 4 bases from J, with 17 bases between. The CDR3 runs to 14 residues. Per germline, CDR1 MNHEY and CDR2 SVGEGT. The DNA for the CDR3 is TGTGCCAGCGACGACCTGGGGGGCAGAGAGACCCAGTACTTC. This sequence encodes CASDDLGGRETQYF.

The rearrangement joins TRBV29-1 to TRBJ1-3; D call uncertain. The germline CDR1 and CDR2 sequences are SQVTM and ANQGSEA. V lost 6 bases to trimming and J lost 4 bases, with 7 bases between them. This CDR3 spans 11 amino acids. DNA for the CDR3: TGCAGCGTCCGGGTAGGAAACACCATATATTTT. It codes for CSVRVGNTIYF.

The chain recombines TRBV6-5 with TRBJ2-7; 8 bases match TRBD1. Germline V CDR1 and CDR2: MNHEY, SVGAGI. J lost 5 bases, V lost 7 bases, and 10 bases had no gene match. The CDR3 extends over 14 amino acids. The CDR3 region is CASTPLRGLNEQYF. CDR3 sequence (DNA): TGTGCCAGCACTCCACTCAGGGGGCTCAACGAGCAGTACTTC.

The genes are TRBV29-1 and TRBJ2-7; 9 positions match TRBD1. CDR3 size: 14 residues. With V trimmed by 7 bases and J by 0 bases, 7 bases remained unmatched. CDR1 is SQVTM, CDR2 ANQGSEA, per germline. The CDR3 loop is CSASRDRASYEQYF. The CDR3 DNA is TGCAGCGCCTCTCGGGACAGGGCCTCCTACGAGCAGTACTTC.

The J gene is TRBJ1-1, the V gene TRBV30; D gene uncertain. Looked up from germline, CDR1 is GTSNPN and CDR2 is SVGIG (reference sequence). V was shortened by 1 base and J by 6 bases, with 6 bases between the two germline ends. CDR3 length: 11 amino acids. The CDR3 DNA reads as TGTGCCTGGAGTGAGTTTTCTGAAGCTTTCTTT. Its translation is CAWSEFSEAFF.

V and J are TRBV5-6 and TRBJ1-2; D gene unclear. The V and J ends lost 0 bases and 5 bases respectively, with 2 bases between them. CDR1 is SGHDT and CDR2 is YYEEEE in the germline V gene. The length of the CDR3 is 11 residues. CDR3 DNA sequence: TGTGCCAGCAGCTTGGAATATGGCTACACCTTC. This gives the protein CASSLEYGYTF.

The V call is TRBV6-1, the J call TRBJ2-7; a possible D gene is TRBD2 (6 bases). Trimming pared 6 bases from V and 2 bases from J, leaving 20 bases between. Germline values: CDR1 MNHNS, CDR2 SASEGT. This CDR3 is 16 amino acids long. The CDR3 region has the DNA TGTGCCAGCAGCCCACTCCCCGAAGGAGGGACCTACGAGCAGTACGTC. This sequence encodes CASSPLPEGGTYEQYV.

This clonotype was detected once. The CDR3 protein is CASSLMDRANYGYTF. CDR3 nucleotides: TGTGCCAGCAGCTTGATGGACAGGGCTAACTATGGCTACACCTTC. V is TRBV5-6 and J is TRBJ1-2, with TRBD1 matching 8 bases. Germline CDR1 reads SGHDT; CDR2 reads YYEEEE. The V gene end was trimmed by 1 base and the J gene end by 0 bases; junction bases not matched to a gene: 2. The CDR3 has 15 residues.

The chain couples TRBV20-1 to TRBJ1-5; TRBD1 agrees at 9 bases. With V trimmed by 4 bases and J by 5 bases, 21 bases remained unmatched. The CDR3 is 19 amino acids. The germline CDR1 and CDR2 sequences are DFQATT and SNEGSKA (reference sequence). Here the CDR3 reads CSATGPDRGITLADQPQHF. The CDR3 DNA reads as TGCAGTGCTACGGGCCCGGACAGGGGAATTACCCTAGCGGATCAGCCCCAGCATTTT.

V and J are TRBV7-9 and TRBJ2-1, with TRBD2 identical over 8 bases. Trimming removed 0 bases from V and 0 bases from J; junction bases left unmatched: 4. The CDR3 is 17 residues long. The germline V gene has CDR1 SEHNR and CDR2 FQNEAQ (reference sequence). CDR3 region: CASSLASGEISYNEQFF. DNA for the CDR3: TGTGCCAGCAGCTTAGCTAGCGGGGAGATCTCCTACAATGAGCAGTTCTTC. Variable domain in full (rest from reference TRBV7-9 and TRBJ2-1): DTGVSQNPRHKITKRGQNVTFRCDPISEHNRLYWYRQTLGQGPEFLTYFQNEAQLEKSRLLSDRFSAERPKGSFSTLEIQRTEQGDSAMYLCASSLASGEISYNEQFFGPGTRLTVL.

The chain recombines TRBV20-1 with TRBJ2-5; D ambiguous. Germline V gene lookup returns CDR1 DFQATT and CDR2 SNEGSKA (reference sequence). Trimming took off 4 bases at V and 2 bases at J, with 11 bases between the two ends. The CDR3 covers 13 residues. The CDR3 sequence: CSATRIPQETQYF. The CDR3 DNA reads as TGCAGTGCTACCCGGATACCTCAAGAGACCCAGTACTTC.

J is TRBJ2-5 and V is TRBV9, with D perhaps being TRBD1 or TRBD2 (5 bases each). V lost 2 bases, J lost 4 bases, and 15 bases lay in between. CDR3 length: 15 amino acids. CDR1 is SGDLS and CDR2 is YYNGEE in the germline V gene. In nucleotides, the CDR3 is TGTGCCAGCAGCGTCTCCGGGGCGGATGGAGAGACCCAGTACTTC. Protein sequence: CASSVSGADGETQYF. The variable domain in full, completed from reference TRBV9 and TRBJ2-5, reads DSGVTQTPKHLITATGQRVTLRCSPRSGDLSVYWYQQSLDQGLQFLIQYYNGEERAKGNILERFSAQQFPDLHSELNLSSLELGDSALYFCASSVSGADGETQYFGPGTRLLVL.